This T cell receptor beta chain emerged from a study of human T cells and chemical hapten exposure. Study context: The variation in per-sample TCR yields arose mainly from small differences in pooled library volumes.

Study results and limitations: The immune response of these alopecia patients might not match healthy individuals'.

Time point meaning: pre-sensitization, week 0. Treatment meaning: therapeutic diphenylcyclopropenone sensitization with weekly scalp DPC. The starting material, unfractionated whole blood, was used for total RNA extraction. TCRdb recomputed calls from the RACE reads with MiXCR, one row per CDR3 protein. The data contain fewer than 350,000 distinct CDR3 sequences, 7.5% to 8% of them singletons. V lost 9 bases to trimming and J lost 6 bases; unmatched junction nucleotides: 9. This CDR3 region has 14 residues. Germline loops: CDR1 SNHLY, CDR2 FYNNEI. Points on this clonotype: The antigen is unknown.

The receptor was derived from a man aged 18 to 29 with alopecia areata. Some clones in this sample may be carry-over from other donors' samples. The source material was whole blood, sampled in connection with sensitization to the hapten diphenylcyclopropenone (DPC). This chain connects TRBV2 to TRBJ2-3; 10 positions agree with TRBD1. The CDR3 reads CARVSTGGADTQYF. The CDR3 region has the DNA TGTGCCAGAGTTTCGACAGGGGGCGCGGATACGCAGTATTTT.